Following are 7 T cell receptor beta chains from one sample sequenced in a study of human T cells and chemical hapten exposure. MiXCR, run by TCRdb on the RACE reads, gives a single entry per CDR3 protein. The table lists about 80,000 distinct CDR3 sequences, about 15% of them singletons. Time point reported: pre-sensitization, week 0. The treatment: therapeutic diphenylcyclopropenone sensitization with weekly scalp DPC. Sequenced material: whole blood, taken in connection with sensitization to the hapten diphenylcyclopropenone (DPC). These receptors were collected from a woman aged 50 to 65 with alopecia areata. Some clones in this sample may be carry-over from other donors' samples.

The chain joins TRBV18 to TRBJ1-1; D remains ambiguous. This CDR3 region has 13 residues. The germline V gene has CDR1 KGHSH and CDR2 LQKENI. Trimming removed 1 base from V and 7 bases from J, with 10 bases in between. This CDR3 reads CASSPQSSLEAFF. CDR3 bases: TGTGCCAGCTCACCACAGAGTAGTCTTGAAGCTTTCTTT.

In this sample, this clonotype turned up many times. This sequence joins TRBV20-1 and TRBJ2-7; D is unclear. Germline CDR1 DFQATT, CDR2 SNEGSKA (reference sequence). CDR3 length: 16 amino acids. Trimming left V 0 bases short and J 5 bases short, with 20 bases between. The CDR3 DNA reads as TGCAGTGCTAGAGACCCTGGGGATAGCTCTAGGAACGAGCAGTACTTC. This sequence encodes CSARDPGDSSRNEQYF.

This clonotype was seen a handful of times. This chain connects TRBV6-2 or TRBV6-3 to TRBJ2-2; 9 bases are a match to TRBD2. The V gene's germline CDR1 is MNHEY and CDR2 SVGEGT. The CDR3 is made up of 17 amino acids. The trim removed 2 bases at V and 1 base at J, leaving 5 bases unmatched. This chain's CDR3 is CASSYPGLARNTGELFF. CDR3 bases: TGTGCCAGCAGTTACCCCGGACTAGCGAGGAACACCGGGGAGCTGTTTTTT.

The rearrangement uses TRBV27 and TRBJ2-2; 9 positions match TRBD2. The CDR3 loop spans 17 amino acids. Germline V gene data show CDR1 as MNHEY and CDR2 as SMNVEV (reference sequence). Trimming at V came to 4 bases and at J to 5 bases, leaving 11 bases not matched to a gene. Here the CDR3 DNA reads TGTGCCAGCAGTTCCCTCGTAGCGGGAGAGTGGACCGGGGAGCTGTTTTTT. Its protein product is CASSSLVAGEWTGELFF.

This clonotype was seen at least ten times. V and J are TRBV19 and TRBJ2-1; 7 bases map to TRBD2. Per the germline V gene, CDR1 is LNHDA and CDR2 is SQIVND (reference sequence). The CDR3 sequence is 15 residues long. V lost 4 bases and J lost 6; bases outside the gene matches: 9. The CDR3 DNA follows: TGTGCCAGTAGTACCGCCCGGGACTACCTCAATGAGCAGTTCTTC. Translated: CASSTARDYLNEQFF.

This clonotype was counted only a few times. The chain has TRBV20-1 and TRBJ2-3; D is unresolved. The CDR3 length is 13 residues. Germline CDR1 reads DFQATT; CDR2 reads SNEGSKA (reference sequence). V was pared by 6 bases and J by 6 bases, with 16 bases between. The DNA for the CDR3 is TGCAGTGCGCACCTTAAGACGGCTGATACGCAGTATTTT. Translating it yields CSAHLKTADTQYF.

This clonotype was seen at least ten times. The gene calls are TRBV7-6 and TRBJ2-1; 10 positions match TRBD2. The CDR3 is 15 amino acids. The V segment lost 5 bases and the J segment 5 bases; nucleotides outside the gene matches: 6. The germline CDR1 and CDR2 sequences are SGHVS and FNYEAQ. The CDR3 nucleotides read TGTGCCAGCAGCGCCCCTAGCGGGAGACACAATGAGCAGTTCTTC. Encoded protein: CASSAPSGRHNEQFF.